This T cell receptor beta chain was retrieved from a study of control samples from healthy donors and cancer patients. The CDR3 loop spans 15 amino acids. V was clipped by 5 bases and J by 5 bases; unmatched bases: 6. The germline gives CDR1 SGHRS, CDR2 YFSETQ. The method was immunoSEQ multiplex PCR; TCRdb's version includes in-frame clones alone and lacks a portion of them. The sample has about 130,000 clones, 80% to 95% seen once. This receptor was identified in a man aged 18 to 29 in good health. Material: blood. The genes are TRBV5-1 and TRBJ2-2; 10 positions match TRBD2. The CDR3 DNA reads TGCGCCAGCAGGTCTCTAGCGGGAGAGACCGGGGAGCTGTTTTTT. The encoded protein is CASRSLAGETGELFF.